This T cell receptor beta chain originates from a study of technical replicates of blood from several donors. The assay was immunoSEQ multiplex PCR, and TCRdb's table has in-frame clones only and misses some. The sample shows more than 80,000 clones, around 95% of them seen only once. Looked up from germline, CDR1 is MNHNS and CDR2 is SASEGT. The CDR3 extends over 12 amino acids. V lost 6 bases and J 5 bases, leaving 10 bases between the germline ends. This clone was seen once. The TCR was taken from a human donor in good health. The sequenced material came from T cells isolated from PBMCs. This chain uses TRBV6-1 with TRBJ1-2, with a tentative D call TRBD1 (5 bases). For the CDR3, the DNA is TGTGCCAGCAGCGCCACAGGATATGGCTACACCTTC. Protein product: CASSATGYGYTF.